This entry lists 23 T cell receptor beta chains sequenced from one sample in a study of shared clonotypes between healthy human individuals. This table comes from immunoSEQ multiplex PCR, and its TCRdb copy is limited to in-frame clones, with some not included. The sample has 2 million to 3 million clones; more than 90% are singletons. Sequenced sample: naive CD4+ T cells sorted from blood. The subset denotes: CD45RA+ positively selected. Receptors originate from a man younger than 30 in good health.

This clone was counted once. The V and J genes are TRBV10-3 and TRBJ2-5; the D is unclear. The CDR3 runs 14 residues. The germline V and J ends were trimmed by 4 bases and 3 bases, with 12 bases remaining between them. The germline gives CDR1 ENHRY, CDR2 SYGVKD. CDR3 nucleotides: TGTGCCATCAGTGCGGGCCCTAGGGAAGAGACCCAGTACTTC. It specifies CAISAGPREETQYF.

The rearrangement joins TRBV7-8 to TRBJ2-7; 9 bases agree with TRBD1. V shed 2 bases and J 5 bases; nucleotides not matched to a gene: 1. CDR3 length equals 13 residues. Germline values: CDR1 SGHVS, CDR2 FQNEAQ. The CDR3 nucleotides are TGTGCCAGCAGCTTAAGGACAGGGGACGAGCAGTACTTC. Encoded protein: CASSLRTGDEQYF. The variable domain in full, with the rest retrieved from reference TRBV7-8 and TRBJ2-7, is GAGVSQSPRYKVAKRGQDVALRCDPISGHVSLFWYQQALGQGPEFLTYFQNEAQLDKSGLPSDRFFAERPEGSVSTLKIQRTQQEDSAVYLCASSLRTGDEQYFGPGTRLTVT.

The rearrangement links TRBV7-2 to TRBJ2-7; 9 bases map to TRBD1. With V trimmed by 5 bases and J by 1 base, 6 bases remained unmatched. This CDR3 region has 15 residues. Germline CDR1 reads SGHTA; CDR2 reads FQGNSA. CDR3 in amino acids: CASSLDRGVSYEQYF. The CDR3 nucleotides read TGTGCCAGCAGCCTTGACAGGGGGGTTTCCTACGAGCAGTACTTC.

The genes are TRBV5-4 and TRBJ2-1; 12 positions match TRBD2. Germline CDR1 is SGHNT and CDR2 is YYREEE (reference sequence). V was clipped by 2 bases and J by 5 bases; unmatched bases: 2. The length of the CDR3 is 15 residues. CDR3 nucleotides: TGTGCCAGCAGCTTACCTAGCGGGAGGGACAATGAGCAGTTCTTC. As protein: CASSLPSGRDNEQFF.

The chain joins TRBV5-1 to TRBJ2-3, with 10 bases matching TRBD2. The germline V gene encodes CDR1 SGHRS and CDR2 YFSETQ. V lost 1 base and J lost 4; bases outside the gene matches: 6. CDR3 length equals 16 residues. This CDR3 reads CASSLTPSGSPDTQYF. CDR3 DNA sequence: TGCGCCAGCAGCTTGACCCCTAGCGGGAGCCCAGATACGCAGTATTTT.

J is TRBJ1-2 and V is TRBV5-8; 7 positions match TRBD1. The CDR3 covers 16 residues. Germline-derived CDR1 and CDR2 are SGHTS and YDEGEE. V dropped 4 bases and J dropped 4; count of bases not matched to a gene: 13. DNA of the CDR3: TGTGCCAGCAGCCCGCCCCAGACAGGGCTCAGCTATGGCTACACCTTC. It encodes CASSPPQTGLSYGYTF.

This clone was recorded once. The chain recombines TRBV6-4 with TRBJ2-1, with TRBD2 matching over 11 bases. The germline CDR1 and CDR2 sequences are MRHNA and SNTAGT. The CDR3 consists of 16 residues. Trimming took 4 bases from V and 2 from J; bases not matched to a gene: 4. The chain's CDR3 is CASSAGTSGTYNEQFF. CDR3 in DNA: TGTGCCAGCAGTGCGGGGACTAGCGGCACCTACAATGAGCAGTTCTTC.

This clone has only one observation. The chain couples TRBV23-1 to TRBJ1-1; possibly TRBD1 for D (5 bases). TRBV23-1 is known as an ORF, though its function is uncertain. This CDR3 spans 13 amino acids. Trimming took 7 bases from V and 1 from J, leaving 10 bases between them. The CDR3 reads CASTWGKNTEAFF. CDR3 DNA: TGCGCCAGCACTTGGGGGAAGAACACTGAAGCTTTCTTT.

V gene TRBV28 combines with J gene TRBJ2-7; 8 bases map to TRBD1. J was trimmed by 4 bases and V by 6 bases; bases with no gene match: 5. The CDR3 totals 13 residues. Germline lookup yields CDR1 MDHEN and CDR2 SYDVKM. For the CDR3, the DNA is TGTGCCAGCAGCTTAAGGACAGGGTACGAGCAGTACTTC. Its translation is CASSLRTGYEQYF.

This clone was recorded only once. Other DNA sequences in the sample encode the same CDR3. V and J are TRBV18 and TRBJ1-3; TRBD1 might be the D (5 bases). The CDR3 has 13 amino acids. Trimming shortened V by 6 bases and J by 1 base, and 7 bases separated the two germline ends. Germline V lookup: CDR1 KGHSH, CDR2 LQKENI. The DNA for the CDR3 is TGTGCCAGCTCGCCAGGGTCTGGAAACACCATATATTTT. Translating it yields CASSPGSGNTIYF.

The rearrangement joins TRBV5-1 to TRBJ2-7; TRBD1 is a possible D gene (6 bases). The CDR3 is 12 residues long. V was trimmed by 3 bases and J by 7 bases, leaving 11 bases between them. Germline CDR1 and CDR2: SGHRS and YFSETQ. CDR3 loop: CASSSQGEEQYF. The CDR3 DNA sequence: TGCGCCAGCAGCTCACAGGGTGAGGAGCAGTACTTC.

This clone was counted once. The same CDR3 can be traced to other DNA sequences in this sample. J is TRBJ2-3 and V is TRBV5-1, with a weak D call TRBD2 (5 bases). Germline values: CDR1 SGHRS, CDR2 YFSETQ. CDR3 length equals 14 residues. Trimming pared 0 bases from V and 2 bases from J, leaving 7 bases between. CDR3 amino acids: CASSLAGTTDTQYF. In DNA form, the CDR3 reads TGCGCCAGCAGCTTGGCGGGAACCACAGATACGCAGTATTTT.

With regard to this clone: The sample holds other DNA sequences that translate to the same CDR3. V is TRBV18 and J is TRBJ1-1; the D gene is possibly TRBD1 (6 bases). CDR3 length: 14 amino acids. Between the trimmed V and J ends, which lost 3 bases and 1 base, there was a span of 9 bases. CDR1 is KGHSH and CDR2 is LQKENI in the germline V gene. The CDR3 here is CASSPGQQNTEAFF. The DNA for the CDR3 is TGTGCCAGCTCACCGGGACAACAGAACACTGAAGCTTTCTTT.

This chain uses TRBV9 with TRBJ1-1; D remains ambiguous. The CDR3 length is 12 residues. CDR1 is SGDLS, CDR2 YYNGEE, per germline. V was clipped by 3 bases and J by 4 bases, with 7 bases between them. DNA for the CDR3: TGTGCCAGCAGCGGGGCCAGCACTGAAGCTTTCTTT. This sequence encodes CASSGASTEAFF.

The chain employs TRBV5-1 and TRBJ1-2, with a tentative D call TRBD1 (5 bases). Trimming cost V 4 bases and J 4 bases, with 11 bases left between them. Germline V gene lookup returns CDR1 SGHRS and CDR2 YFSETQ. This CDR3 has 13 residues. The CDR3 sequence is CASSEGVTYGYTF. DNA for the CDR3: TGCGCCAGCAGCGAAGGGGTAACCTATGGCTACACCTTC. The variable domain in full, with the rest retrieved from reference TRBV5-1 and TRBJ1-2, is KAGVTQTPRYLIKTRGQQVTLSCSPISGHRSVSWYQQTPGQGLQFLFEYFSETQRNKGNFPGRFSGRQFSNSRSEMNVSTLELGDSALYLCASSEGVTYGYTFGSGTRLTVV.

The V gene is TRBV5-4, the J gene TRBJ2-2; 8 bases map to TRBD2. Germline V lookup: CDR1 SGHNT, CDR2 YYREEE (reference sequence). The CDR3 sequence is 13 residues long. V lost 3 bases, J lost 6 bases, and 1 base stayed unmatched. In DNA form, the CDR3 reads TGTGCCAGCAGCTGGGGACTAGCCGGGGAGCTGTTTTTT. Encoded protein: CASSWGLAGELFF.

CDR3 sequence (DNA): TGTGCCAGCAGTCCCCCTAAGGGCACCGGGGAGCTGTTTTTT. This translates into CASSPPKGTGELFF. The chain carries TRBV28 and TRBJ2-2; D gene uncertain. Trimming cost V 5 bases and J 4 bases, with 11 bases left between them. Germline values: CDR1 MDHEN, CDR2 SYDVKM. This CDR3 comprises 14 residues. Full variable domain (rest looked up from reference TRBV28 and TRBJ2-2): DVKVTQSSRYLVKRTGEKVFLECVQDMDHENMFWYRQDPGLGLRLIYFSYDVKMKEKGDIPEGYSVSREKKERFSLILESASTNQTSMYLCASSPPKGTGELFFGEGSRLTVL.

J is TRBJ2-7 and V is TRBV5-1, with D unresolved. From germline, CDR1 is SGHRS and CDR2 YFSETQ. Trimming took 0 bases from V and 5 from J, leaving 12 bases between them. The length of the CDR3 is 14 residues. CDR3 region: CASSLVQMGHEQYF. CDR3 DNA sequence: TGCGCCAGCAGCTTGGTTCAGATGGGCCACGAGCAGTACTTC.

The rearrangement joins TRBV20-1 to TRBJ1-1; D call uncertain. Trimming stripped 6 bases from V and 8 bases from J, with 13 bases between. The CDR3 totals 11 residues. Per the germline V gene, CDR1 is DFQATT and CDR2 is SNEGSKA (reference sequence). The CDR3 coding sequence is TGCAGTGCCGAGGGAGAAGTAGAAGCTTTCTTT. Its protein is CSAEGEVEAFF.

The V call is TRBV7-6, the J call TRBJ2-7, with 9 nucleotides matching TRBD1. Losses at the gene ends were 6 bases for V and 0 bases for J; bases not matched to a gene: 6. Germline CDR1 and CDR2: SGHVS and FNYEAQ. CDR3 size: 15 residues. DNA of the CDR3: TGTGCCAGCAGTCCCGGGACAGGGTCCTCCTACGAGCAGTACTTC. Its translation is CASSPGTGSSYEQYF.

The chain recombines TRBV6-5 with TRBJ2-2; D is unresolved. CDR1 and CDR2 (germline): MNHEY, SVGAGI. V was trimmed by 0 bases and J by 6 bases, leaving 8 bases between them. The CDR3 sequence is 14 residues long. The CDR3 loop is CASSYSAFSGELFF. CDR3 DNA: TGTGCCAGCAGTTACTCGGCCTTTTCCGGGGAGCTGTTTTTT.

The CDR3 DNA reads TGCACCAGCAGCCAAGGACTAGCGGGAGGGAATCACAATGAGCAGTTCTTC. It encodes CTSSQGLAGGNHNEQFF. This rearrangement joins TRBV1 to TRBJ2-1; no check of the table's D call, TRBD2, against the DNA was made. TRBV1 counts as a pseudogene. The CDR3 spans 17 residues.

The CDR3 is CASSLEGGQVEAFF. DNA of the CDR3: TGCGCCAGCAGCTTGGAGGGAGGACAGGTTGAAGCTTTCTTT. The V and J genes are TRBV5-1 and TRBJ1-1, with 7 bases that match TRBD1. Germline V gene data show CDR1 as SGHRS and CDR2 as YFSETQ. The CDR3 runs to 14 residues. V lost 0 bases and J lost 7; bases outside the gene matches: 6. Complete variable domain (other parts from reference TRBV5-1 and TRBJ1-1): KAGVTQTPRYLIKTRGQQVTLSCSPISGHRSVSWYQQTPGQGLQFLFEYFSETQRNKGNFPGRFSGRQFSNSRSEMNVSTLELGDSALYLCASSLEGGQVEAFFGQGTRLTVV.